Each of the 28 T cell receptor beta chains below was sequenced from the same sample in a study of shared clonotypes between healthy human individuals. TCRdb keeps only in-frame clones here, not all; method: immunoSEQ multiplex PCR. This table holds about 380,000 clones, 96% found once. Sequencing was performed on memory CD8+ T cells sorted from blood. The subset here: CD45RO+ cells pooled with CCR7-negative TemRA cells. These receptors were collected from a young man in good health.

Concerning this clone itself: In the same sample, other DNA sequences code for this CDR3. The CDR3 is CAWSQGYNSPLHF. DNA for the CDR3: TGTGCCTGGAGCCAGGGTTATAATTCACCCCTCCACTTT. The genes are TRBV30 and TRBJ1-6; D possibly corresponds to TRBD1 (5 bases). Germline V gives CDR1 GTSNPN, CDR2 SVGIG (reference sequence). This CDR3 contains 13 residues. Between the trimmed V and J ends, which lost 3 bases and 4 bases, there was a span of 7 bases.

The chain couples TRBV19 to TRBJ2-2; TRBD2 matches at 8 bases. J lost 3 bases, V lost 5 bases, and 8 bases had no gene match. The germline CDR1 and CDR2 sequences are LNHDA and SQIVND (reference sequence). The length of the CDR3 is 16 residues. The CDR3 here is CASSPSSGSYTGELFF. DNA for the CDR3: TGTGCCAGTAGTCCGTCTAGCGGGTCGTACACCGGGGAGCTGTTTTTT.

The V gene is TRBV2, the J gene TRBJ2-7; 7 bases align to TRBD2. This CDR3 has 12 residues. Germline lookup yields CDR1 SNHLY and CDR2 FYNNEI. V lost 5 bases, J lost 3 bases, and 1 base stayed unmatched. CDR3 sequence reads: CASSRDYYEQYF. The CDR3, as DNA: TGTGCCAGCAGTAGGGACTACTACGAGCAGTACTTC.

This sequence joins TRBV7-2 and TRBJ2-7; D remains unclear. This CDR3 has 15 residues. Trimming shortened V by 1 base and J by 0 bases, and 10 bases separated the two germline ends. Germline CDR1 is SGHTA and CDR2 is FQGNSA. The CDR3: CASSLVPYSSYEQYF. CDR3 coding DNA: TGTGCCAGCAGCTTAGTACCTTATAGCTCCTACGAGCAGTACTTC.

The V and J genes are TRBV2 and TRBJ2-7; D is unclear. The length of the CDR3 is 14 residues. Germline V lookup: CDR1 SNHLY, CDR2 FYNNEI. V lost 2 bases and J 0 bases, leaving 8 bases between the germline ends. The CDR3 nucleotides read TGTGCCAGCAGTGAACGGGCCGGCTCCTACGAGCAGTACTTC. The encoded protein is CASSERAGSYEQYF.

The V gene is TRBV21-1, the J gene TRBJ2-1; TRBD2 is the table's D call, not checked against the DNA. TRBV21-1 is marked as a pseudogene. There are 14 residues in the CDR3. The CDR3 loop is CASSKVTPYNEQFF. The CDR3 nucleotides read TGTGCCAGCAGCAAAGTGACTCCCTACAATGAGCAGTTCTTC.

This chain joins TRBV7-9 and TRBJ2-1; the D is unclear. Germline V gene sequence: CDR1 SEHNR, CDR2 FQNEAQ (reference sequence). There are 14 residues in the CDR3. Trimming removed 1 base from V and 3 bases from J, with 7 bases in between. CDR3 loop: CASSLGRFYNEQFF. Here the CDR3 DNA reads TGTGCCAGCAGCTTAGGGCGGTTCTACAATGAGCAGTTCTTC.

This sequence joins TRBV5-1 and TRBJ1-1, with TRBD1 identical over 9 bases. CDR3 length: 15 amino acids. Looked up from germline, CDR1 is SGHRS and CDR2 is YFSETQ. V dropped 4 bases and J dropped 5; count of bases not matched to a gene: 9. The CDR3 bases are TGCGCCAGCAGCGGAATGACAGGGGGTTGGACTGAAGCTTTCTTT. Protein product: CASSGMTGGWTEAFF. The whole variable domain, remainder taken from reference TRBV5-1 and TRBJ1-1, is KAGVTQTPRYLIKTRGQQVTLSCSPISGHRSVSWYQQTPGQGLQFLFEYFSETQRNKGNFPGRFSGRQFSNSRSEMNVSTLELGDSALYLCASSGMTGGWTEAFFGQGTRLTVV.

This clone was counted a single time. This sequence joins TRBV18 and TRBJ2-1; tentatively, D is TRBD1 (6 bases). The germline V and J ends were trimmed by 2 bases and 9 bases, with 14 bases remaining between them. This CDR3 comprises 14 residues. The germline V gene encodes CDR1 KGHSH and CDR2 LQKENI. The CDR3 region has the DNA TGTGCCAGCTCACCAGGACGGGGACAAGGTGAGCAGTTCTTC. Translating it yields CASSPGRGQGEQFF.

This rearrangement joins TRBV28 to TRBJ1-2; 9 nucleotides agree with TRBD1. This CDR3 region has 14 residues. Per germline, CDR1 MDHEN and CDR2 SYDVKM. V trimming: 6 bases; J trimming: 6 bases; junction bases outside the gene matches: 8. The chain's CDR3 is CASRFGDRVHGYTF. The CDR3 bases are TGTGCCAGCAGGTTCGGGGACAGGGTGCATGGCTACACCTTC.

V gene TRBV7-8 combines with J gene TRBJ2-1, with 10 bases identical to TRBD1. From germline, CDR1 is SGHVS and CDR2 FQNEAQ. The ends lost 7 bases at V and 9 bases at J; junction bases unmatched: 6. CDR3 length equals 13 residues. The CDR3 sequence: CASIRDRGGEQFF. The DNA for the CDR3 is TGTGCCAGCATCCGGGACAGGGGAGGTGAGCAGTTCTTC. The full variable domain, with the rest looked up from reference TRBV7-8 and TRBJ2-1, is GAGVSQSPRYKVAKRGQDVALRCDPISGHVSLFWYQQALGQGPEFLTYFQNEAQLDKSGLPSDRFFAERPEGSVSTLKIQRTQQEDSAVYLCASIRDRGGEQFFGPGTRLTVL.

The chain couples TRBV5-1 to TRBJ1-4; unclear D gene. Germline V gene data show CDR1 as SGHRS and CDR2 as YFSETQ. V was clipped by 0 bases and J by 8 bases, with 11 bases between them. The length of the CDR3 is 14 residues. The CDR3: CASSLGAGSEKLFF. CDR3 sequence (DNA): TGCGCCAGCAGCTTGGGCGCGGGGTCCGAAAAACTGTTTTTT.

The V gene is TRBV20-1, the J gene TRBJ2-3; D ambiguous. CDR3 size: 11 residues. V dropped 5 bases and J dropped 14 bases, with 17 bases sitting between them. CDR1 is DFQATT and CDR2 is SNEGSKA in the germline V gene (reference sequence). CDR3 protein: CSAHSPIVRYF. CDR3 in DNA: TGCAGTGCTCATTCCCCGATCGTTCGGTATTTT.

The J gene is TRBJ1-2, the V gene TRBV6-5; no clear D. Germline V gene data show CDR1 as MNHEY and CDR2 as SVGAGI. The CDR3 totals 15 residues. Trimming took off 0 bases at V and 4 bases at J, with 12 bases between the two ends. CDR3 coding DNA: TGTGCCAGCAGTTACTCGGGCAGACCCGCCTATGGCTACACCTTC. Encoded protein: CASSYSGRPAYGYTF.

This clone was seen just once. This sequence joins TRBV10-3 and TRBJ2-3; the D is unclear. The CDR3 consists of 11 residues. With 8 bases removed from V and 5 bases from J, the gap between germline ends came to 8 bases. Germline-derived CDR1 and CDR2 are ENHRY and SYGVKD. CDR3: CAIASGDTQYF. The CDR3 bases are TGTGCCATCGCCTCGGGAGATACGCAGTATTTT.

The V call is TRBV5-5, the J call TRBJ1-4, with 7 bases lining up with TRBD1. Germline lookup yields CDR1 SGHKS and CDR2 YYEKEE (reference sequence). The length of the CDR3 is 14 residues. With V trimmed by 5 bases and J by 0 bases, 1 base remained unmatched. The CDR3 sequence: CASRQGPTNEKLFF. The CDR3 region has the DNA TGTGCCAGCAGACAGGGGCCAACTAATGAAAAACTGTTTTTT. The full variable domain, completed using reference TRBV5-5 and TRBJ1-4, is DAGVTQSPTHLIKTRGQQVTLRCSPISGHKSVSWYQQVLGQGPQFIFQYYEKEERGRGNFPDRFSARQFPNYSSELNVNALLLGDSALYLCASRQGPTNEKLFFGSGTQLSVL.

The CDR3 is CASRGDVLNEQFF. DNA for the CDR3: TGTGCCAGCAGGGGGGACGTTTTGAATGAGCAGTTCTTC. The V gene is TRBV6-1, the J gene TRBJ2-1; D tentatively fits TRBD1 or TRBD2 (5 bases each). CDR1 MNHNS and CDR2 SASEGT come from the germline V gene. This CDR3 comprises 13 residues. V lost 6 bases and J lost 7, with 13 bases in between.

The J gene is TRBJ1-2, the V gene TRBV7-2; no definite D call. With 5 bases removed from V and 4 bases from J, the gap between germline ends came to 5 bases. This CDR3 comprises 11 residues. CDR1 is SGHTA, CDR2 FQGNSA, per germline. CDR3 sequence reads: CASSPIYGYTF. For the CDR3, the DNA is TGTGCCAGCAGCCCCATCTATGGCTACACCTTC.

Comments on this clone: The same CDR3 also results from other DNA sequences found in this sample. The CDR3 loop is CASSLVNEQYF. CDR3 bases: TGTGCCAGCAGCTTAGTGAACGAGCAGTACTTC. The chain uses TRBV7-9 and TRBJ2-7; no reliable D call. Germline assignment: CDR1 SEHNR and CDR2 FQNEAQ (reference sequence). V shed 1 base and J shed 5 bases, with 3 bases lying between them. The CDR3 runs 11 residues.

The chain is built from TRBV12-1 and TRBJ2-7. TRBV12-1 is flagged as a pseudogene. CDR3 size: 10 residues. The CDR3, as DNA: TGTGCCAGCAGCTTTCCGGGCCAGTACTTC. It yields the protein CASSFPGQYF.

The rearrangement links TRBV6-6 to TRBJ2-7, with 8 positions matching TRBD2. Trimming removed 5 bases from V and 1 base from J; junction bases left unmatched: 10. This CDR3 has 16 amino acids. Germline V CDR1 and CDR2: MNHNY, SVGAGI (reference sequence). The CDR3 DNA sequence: TGTGCCAGCAGTGCGCCCGGGACTAGAGGTTCCTACGAGCAGTACTTC. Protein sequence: CASSAPGTRGSYEQYF.

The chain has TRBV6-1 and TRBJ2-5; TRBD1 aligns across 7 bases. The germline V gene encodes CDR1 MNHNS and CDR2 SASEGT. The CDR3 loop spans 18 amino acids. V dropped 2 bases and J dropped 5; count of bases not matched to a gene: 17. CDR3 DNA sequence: TGTGCCAGCAGTGAAATCAACGACTGGCAGGGGGTTTTGGAGACCCAGTACTTC. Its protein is CASSEINDWQGVLETQYF.

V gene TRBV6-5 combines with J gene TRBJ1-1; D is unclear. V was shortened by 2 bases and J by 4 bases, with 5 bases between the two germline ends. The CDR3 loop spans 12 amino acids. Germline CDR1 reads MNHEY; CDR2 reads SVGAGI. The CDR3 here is CASSYGSTEAFF. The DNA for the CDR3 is TGTGCCAGCAGTTACGGGAGCACTGAAGCTTTCTTT.

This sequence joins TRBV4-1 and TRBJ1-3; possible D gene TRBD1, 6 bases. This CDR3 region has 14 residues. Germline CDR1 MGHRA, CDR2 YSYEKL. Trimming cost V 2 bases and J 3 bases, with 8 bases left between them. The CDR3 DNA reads TGCGCCAGCAGCCAAAGGACAGATGGAAACACCATATATTTT. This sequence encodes CASSQRTDGNTIYF.

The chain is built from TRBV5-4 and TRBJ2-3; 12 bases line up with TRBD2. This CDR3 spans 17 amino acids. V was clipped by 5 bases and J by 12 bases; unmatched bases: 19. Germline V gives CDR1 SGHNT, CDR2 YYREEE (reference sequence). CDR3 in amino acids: CASSPTSGSSVSEYQYF. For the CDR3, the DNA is TGTGCCAGCAGTCCGACTAGCGGGAGTAGTGTATCGGAATATCAGTATTTT.

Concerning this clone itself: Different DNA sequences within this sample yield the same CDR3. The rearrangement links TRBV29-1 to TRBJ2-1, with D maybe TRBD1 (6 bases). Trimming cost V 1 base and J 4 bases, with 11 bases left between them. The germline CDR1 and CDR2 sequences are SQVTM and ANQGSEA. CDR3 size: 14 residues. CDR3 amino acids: CSVEGRGDYNEQFF. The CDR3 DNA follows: TGCAGCGTTGAAGGCAGGGGCGATTACAATGAGCAGTTCTTC.

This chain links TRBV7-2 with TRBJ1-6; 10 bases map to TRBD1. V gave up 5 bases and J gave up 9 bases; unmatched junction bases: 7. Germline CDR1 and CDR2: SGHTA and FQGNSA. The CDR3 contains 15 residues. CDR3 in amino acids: CASSPGDRGGSPLHF. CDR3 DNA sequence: TGTGCCAGCAGCCCCGGGGACAGGGGCGGTTCACCCCTCCACTTT. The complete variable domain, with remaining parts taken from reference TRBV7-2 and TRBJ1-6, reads GAGVSQSPSNKVTEKGKDVELRCDPISGHTALYWYRQSLGQGLEFLIYFQGNSAPDKSGLPSDRFSAERTGGSVSTLTIQRTQQEDSAVYLCASSPGDRGGSPLHFGNGTRLTVT.

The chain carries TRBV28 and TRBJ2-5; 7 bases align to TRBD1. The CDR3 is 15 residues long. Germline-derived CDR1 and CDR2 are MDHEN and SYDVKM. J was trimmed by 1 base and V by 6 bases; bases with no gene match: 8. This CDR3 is CASSRPTGSQETQYF. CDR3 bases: TGTGCCAGCAGCCGCCCGACAGGGTCCCAAGAGACCCAGTACTTC.